The rows below give T cell receptor beta chains drawn from one sample of a study of OX40 agonist ivuxolimab in advanced cancers. Clones were sequenced by immunoSEQ multiplex PCR, and TCRdb holds only the in-frame ones, with some missing. The sample includes about 26,000 clones, roughly three quarters seen only once; the top ten take approximately 15%. Sample: CD4+ or CD8+ T cells sorted from blood, taken in a trial of the OX40 agonist ivuxolimab. The receptors were gathered from an adult with an advanced solid tumor such as melanoma, head and neck, liver or kidney cancer. Both conserved end residues are part of each CDR3. The D gene is left open where the match is weak. For some rows the clone size is stated as once, few or many, or as a class when expanded; others skip it.

TRBJ2-2	.	TRBV7-3	TRBD2	TGTGCCAGCAGCTTAGCGGCGGGGGGCCTTTCAGGAGCAGGGGAGCTGTTTTTT	CASSLAAGGLSGAGELFF
TRBJ2-5	few	TRBV27	TRBD1	TGTGCCAGCAAGGGGGGACAGGGGGCCGAGACCCAGTACTTC	CASKGGQGAETQYF
TRBJ2-5	.	TRBV2	TRBD2	TGTGCCAGCCGTAAAGGGCCTAGCGGGGGGGCCGGGAAGACCCAGTACTTC	CASRKGPSGGAGKTQYF
TRBJ1-2	.	TRBV5-6	.	TGTGCCAGCAGCTTGGGGTTTGGGGGCAACTATGGCTACACCTTC	CASSLGFGGNYGYTF
TRBJ2-3	.	TRBV20-1	.	TGCAGTCCTAGCACAGATACGCAGTATTTT	CSPSTDTQYF
TRBJ2-7	.	TRBV19	TRBD2	TGTGCCAGTAGTACGCTAGCGGGGGGGCCCCACGAGCAGTACTTC	CASSTLAGGPHEQYF
TRBJ2-5	.	TRBV27	.	TGTGCCAGCAGCCTAGGGACCGGACGGAAAGAGACCCAGTACTTC	CASSLGTGRKETQYF
TRBJ2-7	medium-sized	TRBV6-5	.	TGTGCCAGCAGTTACCGCCGGGACAACTCCTACGAGCAGTACTTC	CASSYRRDNSYEQYF
TRBJ1-6	.	TRBV13	.	TGTGCCAGCAGCTTACCTCGAAGGGCGTCAGGGAGGAATTCACCCCTCCACTTT	CASSLPRRASGRNSPLHF
TRBJ1-3	.	TRBV9	.	TGTGCCAGCAGCGTAGAGGTCCGGGGGCCTGGAAACACCATATATTTT	CASSVEVRGPGNTIYF
TRBJ2-7	.	TRBV18	.	TGTGCCAGCTCATATCTCGGCCGAGACCTCTACGAGCAGTACTTC	CASSYLGRDLYEQYF
TRBJ1-2	.	TRBV5-1	.	TGCGCCAGCAGATCGCGCTCTAGGGCGGACTATGGCTACACCTTC	CASRSRSRADYGYTF
TRBJ1-4	.	TRBV5-4	.	TGTGCCAGCAGCTTGGCCTTAAATGAAAAACTGTTTTTT	CASSLALNEKLFF
TRBJ1-5	.	TRBV5-1	TRBD1	TGCGCCAGCAGCTTGTCAGGGGGCCATCAGCCCCAGCATTTT	CASSLSGGHQPQHF
TRBJ2-2	.	TRBV7-3	.	TGTGCCAGCAGCCCGGGAGGACAGGCGAACACCGGGGAGCTGTTTTTT	CASSPGGQANTGELFF
TRBJ1-5	.	TRBV6-6	.	TGTGCCAGCTATGGGGTGAGCAATCAGCCCCAGCATTTT	CASYGVSNQPQHF
TRBJ2-7	.	TRBV6-6	.	TGTGCCAGCAGTTCCCCGTCAATTTCCTACGAGCAGTACTTC	CASSSPSISYEQYF
TRBJ2-3	.	TRBV11-2	.	TGTGCCAGCAGCCGGGAGCGCGGAGATACGCAGTATTTT	CASSRERGDTQYF
TRBJ2-5	.	TRBV6-5	TRBD1	TGTGCCAGCAGTAGGGGATACAGGGGAAGGGAGACCCAGTACTTC	CASSRGYRGRETQYF
TRBJ1-4	.	TRBV6-6	.	TGTGCCAGCAGTTACGTCGGACTAGAAAAACTGTTTTTT	CASSYVGLEKLFF
TRBJ2-5	few	TRBV10-3	.	TGTGCCATCAGTGAGTCGATCCAGGGGGGTACCCAGTACTTC	CAISESIQGGTQYF
TRBJ1-5	.	TRBV6-6	.	TGTGCCAGCGGTTACCGGGGCAATCAGCCCCAGCATTTT	CASGYRGNQPQHF
TRBJ2-3	.	TRBV2	.	TGTGCCGCCCACGAATCCCCAGGTATCTTCACAGATACGCAGTATTTT	CAAHESPGIFTDTQYF
TRBJ2-4	once	TRBV5-1	TRBD2	TGCGCCAGCAGCTTGGTATTAGCGGGGAGGACCAAAAACATTCAGTACTTC	CASSLVLAGRTKNIQYF
TRBJ2-1	.	TRBV6-5	.	TGTGCCAGCAGTTACATATTAAGCGGTGAGCAGTTCTTC	CASSYILSGEQFF
TRBJ2-1	.	TRBV7-9	TRBD1	TGTGCCAGCAGCCCCGGAACAGGGGGTGAGGCTGAGCAGTTCTTC	CASSPGTGGEAEQFF
TRBJ1-2	.	TRBV6-6	.	TGTGCCGGAGCGACGGATTCTCGGTATGGCTACACCTTC	CAGATDSRYGYTF
TRBJ2-6	.	TRBV10-3	.	TGTGCCATCAGCCCCGAAAATAGTCGCTCTGGGGCCAACGTCCTGACTTTC	CAISPENSRSGANVLTF
TRBJ1-4	.	TRBV5-1	TRBD1	TGCGCCAGCAGCCCCGGGACAGGGGGAAAACTGTTTTTT	CASSPGTGGKLFF
TRBJ1-2	.	TRBV29-1	.	TGCAGCGTTGTCGGGGGGTGGGGAGATGGCTACACCTTC	CSVVGGWGDGYTF
TRBJ2-3	.	TRBV4-1	TRBD2	TGCGCCAGCAGCCAAGATAGACTAGCGGGGGGCTCTAGCACAGATACGCAGTATTTT	CASSQDRLAGGSSTDTQYF
TRBJ2-3	.	TRBV6-5	TRBD2	TGTGCCAGCAGTTCCCCGAGAGCGGGGGGGGCAGATACGCAGTATTTT	CASSSPRAGGADTQYF
TRBJ2-5	.	TRBV25-1	.	TGTGCCAGCAGTGGGGCTTTGGGCAGGGAGACCCAGTACTTC	CASSGALGRETQYF
TRBJ1-2	.	TRBV7-9	.	TGTGCCAGCAGCCCGAGCCAGATGGTCTCTGGCTACACCTTC	CASSPSQMVSGYTF
TRBJ2-5	.	TRBV7-6	TRBD2	TGTGCCAGCAGCTCCAGCGGGGGGCAGACCCAGTACTTC	CASSSSGGQTQYF
TRBJ1-5	.	TRBV10-3	.	TGTGCCATCAGTGACTCCAGGGAGGGCAATCAGCCCCAGCATTTT	CAISDSREGNQPQHF
TRBJ2-3	.	TRBV5-8	.	TGTGCCAGCAGCTCTACCGGCAGGTTAGGGGATACGCAGTATTTT	CASSSTGRLGDTQYF
TRBJ1-4	few	TRBV29-1	.	TGCAGCGTTGTGCGGACTGATTTAACTAATGAAAAACTGTTTTTT	CSVVRTDLTNEKLFF
TRBJ2-7	.	TRBV7-2	TRBD2	TGTGCCAGCAGTCCGAGCTGGGGGGGACCCTACGAGCAGTACTTC	CASSPSWGGPYEQYF
TRBJ1-2	.	TRBV6-5	TRBD1	TGTGCCAGCCAGGACAGGGATTATAATGGCTACACCTTC	CASQDRDYNGYTF
TRBJ1-5	.	TRBV19	.	TGTGCCAGTGATAGTGGGGAGTTTTATCAGCCCCAGCATTTT	CASDSGEFYQPQHF
TRBJ1-4	.	TRBV6-5	.	TGTGCCAGCAGTTACGGACAACGCGGCACTAATGAAAAACTGTTTTTT	CASSYGQRGTNEKLFF
TRBJ2-5	.	TRBV7-3	TRBD2	TGTGCCAGCAGCTTACAACCGGGGGGAGTGGAGACCCAGTACTTC	CASSLQPGGVETQYF
TRBJ2-1	.	TRBV7-3	.	TGTGCCAGCAGCTTAAATAAGAGGGGAGACGGTGAGCAGTTCTTC	CASSLNKRGDGEQFF
TRBJ2-3	.	TRBV6-6	.	TGTGCCACCACAGCAGGTGGAGGAACAGATACGCAGTATTTT	CATTAGGGTDTQYF
TRBJ1-3	few	TRBV5-4	.	TGTGCCAGCAGCTTTCACTCTGGAAACACCATATATTTT	CASSFHSGNTIYF
TRBJ2-7	.	TRBV6-5	TRBD1	TGTGCCAGCAGTTACAGGGGACAGACATACGAGCAGTACTTC	CASSYRGQTYEQYF